The clone carrying this T cell receptor beta chain was recorded at least ten times. Template material for amplifying TCR beta CDR3 regions consisted of RNA transcripts. Initially, a first-round RT-PCR of the TCR CDR3 employed the HTBI primer set. One entry per CDR3 protein results from TCRdb running MiXCR on the multiplex PCR reads. Of approximately 590,000 distinct CDR3 sequences in the sample, more than 45% are singletons; the top ten hold about 8.2%. The data are from a study of T cells in Graves' hyperthyroidism and ophthalmopathy. The V segment lost 2 bases and the J segment 5 bases; nucleotides outside the gene matches: 6. The CDR3 spans 15 residues. The germline V gene encodes CDR1 SEHNR and CDR2 FQNEAQ (reference sequence).

Material: peripheral blood or thyroid tissue (not recorded which). This clonotype was obtained from a woman under 30 with Graves' hyperthyroidism. V usage is TRBV7-9 and J usage is TRBJ2-7; TRBD2 matches 10 bases. CDR3 nucleotide sequence: TGTGCCAGCAGCTTACGGCTAGCGGGAGCAGACGAGCAGTACTTC. Encoded protein: CASSLRLAGADEQYF.